The 14 T cell receptor beta chains given below trace back to one sample, sequenced in a study of cytomegalovirus exposure and HLA in healthy donors. The PCR was carried out with 60 Vbeta primers and 13 Jbeta primers. Sequencing was performed with immunoSEQ multiplex PCR; in TCRdb, only in-frame clones are kept and a portion is missing. There are over 150,000 clones in the sample; roughly four fifths occur only once, and 1.6% lies in the top ten. Sequenced sample: PBMCs. The receptors here all came from a man in his fifties or sixties in good health and CMV-seronegative.

This clone has more than one count but fewer than ten. The chain recombines TRBV9 with TRBJ1-4, with 7 bases aligning to TRBD1. CDR3 length equals 18 residues. J was trimmed by 0 bases and V by 3 bases; bases with no gene match: 11. Germline CDR1 reads SGDLS; CDR2 reads YYNGEE. CDR3: CASSANPDRPTTNEKLFF. Here the CDR3 DNA reads TGTGCCAGCAGCGCCAACCCGGACAGGCCCACAACTAATGAAAAACTGTTTTTT.

The J gene is TRBJ1-6, the V gene TRBV6-4; 9 bases map to TRBD1. With V trimmed by 6 bases and J by 7 bases, 4 bases remained unmatched. The CDR3 extends over 14 amino acids. The germline gives CDR1 MRHNA, CDR2 SNTAGT. The CDR3 nucleotides are TGTGCCAGCAGCCTGACAGGGGGGAATTCACCCCTCCACTTT. The encoded protein is CASSLTGGNSPLHF.

The chain couples TRBV19 to TRBJ1-5; a possible D gene is TRBD1 (5 bases). The CDR3 spans 15 residues. Germline values: CDR1 LNHDA, CDR2 SQIVND (reference sequence). Between the trimmed V and J ends, which lost 4 bases and 2 bases, there was a span of 12 bases. CDR3 protein: CASSKEGPGNQPQHF. The CDR3 DNA sequence: TGTGCCAGTAGTAAGGAGGGGCCGGGCAATCAGCCCCAGCATTTT.

This chain's CDR3 is CASSLLGTGGASDTEAFF. The CDR3 bases are TGCGCCAGCAGCTTATTAGGGACAGGGGGCGCCTCGGACACTGAAGCTTTCTTT. The chain is built from TRBV5-1 and TRBJ1-1; 12 bases map to TRBD1. J was trimmed by 3 bases and V by 2 bases; bases with no gene match: 11. CDR1 is SGHRS, CDR2 YFSETQ, per germline. CDR3 length: 18 amino acids.

The table lists this clone with a count of one. The chain carries TRBV19 and TRBJ1-1; 7 positions match TRBD1. The J segment lost 5 bases and the V segment lost 9 bases, leaving 3 bases of the junction unmatched. Germline values: CDR1 LNHDA, CDR2 SQIVND (reference sequence). This CDR3 region has 11 residues. In DNA, the CDR3 is TGTGCCAGCGGACAGGCGACTGAAGCTTTCTTT. This translates into CASGQATEAFF.

This chain joins TRBV2 and TRBJ1-5, with 7 nucleotides matching TRBD1. The CDR3 runs to 15 residues. Germline trimming cut 5 bases from V and 6 bases from J; bases unmatched to any gene: 10. Germline CDR1 is SNHLY and CDR2 is FYNNEI. CDR3 nucleotide sequence: TGTGCCAGCAGTATTGCCAGGGGGAAGGGTCAGCCCCAGCATTTT. Amino acids: CASSIARGKGQPQHF.

In its sample, this clone was seen a few times. The rearrangement links TRBV5-1 to TRBJ1-3; 8 positions agree with TRBD1. The V gene's germline CDR1 is SGHRS and CDR2 YFSETQ. Trimming removed 3 bases from V and 2 bases from J; junction bases left unmatched: 1. The CDR3 consists of 14 residues. CDR3 DNA: TGCGCCAGCAGCTCGACAGGGGCTGGAAACACCATATATTTT. This translates into CASSSTGAGNTIYF.

The CDR3 spells CASSPGGLVNTEAFF. The CDR3 coding sequence is TGTGCCAGCTCACCGGGAGGGTTAGTCAACACTGAAGCTTTCTTT. This chain joins TRBV18 and TRBJ1-1; D gene ambiguous. This CDR3 is built from 15 residues. Germline V gene data show CDR1 as KGHSH and CDR2 as LQKENI. V was clipped by 3 bases and J by 2 bases, with 13 bases between them.

The J gene is TRBJ2-3, the V gene TRBV4-2; possible D gene TRBD2, 5 bases. The V end was cut by 2 bases, the J end by 7 bases, with 16 bases between. From germline, CDR1 is LGHNA and CDR2 YNFKEQ. The CDR3 consists of 15 residues. As DNA, the CDR3 is TGTGCCAGCAGCCAACTGTCGGGGTGGGCGAATACGCAGTATTTT. Protein sequence: CASSQLSGWANTQYF.

The J gene is TRBJ1-1, the V gene TRBV9; TRBD1 matches 12 bases. CDR1 is SGDLS and CDR2 is YYNGEE in the germline V gene. The CDR3 totals 15 residues. The V and J ends lost 5 bases and 11 bases, in that order; junction bases with no gene match: 13. The CDR3 region is CASSPPGQGARGAFF. As DNA, the CDR3 is TGTGCCAGCAGTCCTCCGGGACAGGGGGCGCGGGGGGCTTTCTTT.

This clone occurred once. The CDR3 DNA reads as TGTGCCAGCAGCAGAGACAGCTATGGCTACACCTTC. Protein product: CASSRDSYGYTF. V usage is TRBV7-9 and J usage is TRBJ1-2, with a possible D match to TRBD1 (5 bases). The CDR3 runs 12 residues. Germline V gene lookup returns CDR1 SEHNR and CDR2 FQNEAQ (reference sequence). With 5 bases removed from V and 4 bases from J, the gap between germline ends came to 8 bases.

This clone was found a few times. The genes are TRBV29-1 and TRBJ2-7; 8 bases are a match to TRBD2. This CDR3 comprises 15 residues. V lost 5 bases and J lost 6; bases outside the gene matches: 15. Germline assignment: CDR1 SQVTM and CDR2 ANQGSEA. CDR3 in DNA: TGCAGCGTTCCATTCACCGGCGGCCGGGGGGGCGAGCAGTACTTC. This sequence encodes CSVPFTGGRGGEQYF.

The rearrangement joins TRBV4-3 to TRBJ1-4; TRBD1 matches at 11 bases. Germline V gene sequence: CDR1 LGHNA, CDR2 YSLEER. The junction had 15 bases not matched to a gene; V was cut back by 1 base and J by 5 bases. The CDR3 is 20 amino acids. CDR3 residues: CASSQAGQGGGNWKNEKLFF. The CDR3, as DNA: TGCGCCAGCAGCCAAGCGGGACAGGGGGGTGGTAATTGGAAGAATGAAAAACTGTTTTTT.

The chain has TRBV5-6 and TRBJ2-1, with 8 bases that match TRBD1. The length of the CDR3 is 16 residues. Germline V gives CDR1 SGHDT, CDR2 YYEEEE. After removal of 0 bases from V and 5 bases from J, the junction contained 7 bases not matched to a gene. In nucleotides, the CDR3 is TGTGCCAGCAGCTTGGGCCACAGGGGGATCGACAATGAGCAGTTCTTC. Encoded protein: CASSLGHRGIDNEQFF.